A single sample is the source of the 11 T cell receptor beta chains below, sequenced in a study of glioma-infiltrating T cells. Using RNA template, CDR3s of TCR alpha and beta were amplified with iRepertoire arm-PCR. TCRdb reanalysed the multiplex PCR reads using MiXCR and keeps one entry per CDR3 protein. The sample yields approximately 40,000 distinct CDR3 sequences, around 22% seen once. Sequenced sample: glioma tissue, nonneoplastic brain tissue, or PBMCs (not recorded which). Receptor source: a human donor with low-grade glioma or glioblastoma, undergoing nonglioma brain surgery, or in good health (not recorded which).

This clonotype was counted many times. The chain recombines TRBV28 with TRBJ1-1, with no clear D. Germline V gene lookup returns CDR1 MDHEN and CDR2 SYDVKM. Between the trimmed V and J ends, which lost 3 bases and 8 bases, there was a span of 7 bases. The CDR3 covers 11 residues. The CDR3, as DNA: TGTGCCAGCAGTTTGACCCAGGAAGCTTTCTTT. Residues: CASSLTQEAFF.

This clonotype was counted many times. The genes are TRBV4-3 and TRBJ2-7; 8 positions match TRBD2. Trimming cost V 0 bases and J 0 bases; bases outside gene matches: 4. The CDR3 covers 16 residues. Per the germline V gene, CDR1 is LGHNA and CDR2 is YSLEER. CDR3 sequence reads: CASSQDWSGSSYEQYF. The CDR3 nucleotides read TGCGCCAGCAGCCAAGATTGGAGCGGGAGCTCCTACGAGCAGTACTTC.

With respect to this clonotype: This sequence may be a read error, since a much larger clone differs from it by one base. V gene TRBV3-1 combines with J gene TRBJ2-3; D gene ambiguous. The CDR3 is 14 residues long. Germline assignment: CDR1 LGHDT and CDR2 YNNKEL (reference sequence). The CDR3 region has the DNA TGTGCCAGCAGACAAGATCGCCTCCTTGATACGCAGTATTTT. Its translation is CASRQDRLLDTQYF.

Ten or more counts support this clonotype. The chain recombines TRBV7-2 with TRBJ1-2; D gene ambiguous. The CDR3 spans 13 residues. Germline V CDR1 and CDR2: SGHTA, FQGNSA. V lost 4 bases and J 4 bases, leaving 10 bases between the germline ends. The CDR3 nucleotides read TGTGCCAGCAGCTCTGCGGTGTTCTATGGCTACACCTTC. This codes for CASSSAVFYGYTF.

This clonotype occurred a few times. The CDR3, as DNA: TGTGCCAGCAGCGCACCCGGGGCTGGGCGGAGGGGGAACAATGAGCAGTTCTTC. It specifies CASSAPGAGRRGNNEQFF. V and J are TRBV11-2 and TRBJ2-1; D may be TRBD1 or TRBD2 (6 bases each). Germline CDR1 and CDR2: SGHAT and FQNNGV. With 5 bases removed from V and 5 bases from J, the gap between germline ends came to 25 bases. The CDR3 is made up of 18 amino acids.

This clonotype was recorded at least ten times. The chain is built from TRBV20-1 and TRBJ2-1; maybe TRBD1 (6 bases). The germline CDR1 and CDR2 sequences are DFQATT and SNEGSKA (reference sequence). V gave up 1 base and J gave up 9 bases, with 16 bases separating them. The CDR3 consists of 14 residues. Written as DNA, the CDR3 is TGCAGTGCTAGAGGCGAACAGGGCTTGGGTGAGCAGTTCTTC. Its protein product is CSARGEQGLGEQFF.

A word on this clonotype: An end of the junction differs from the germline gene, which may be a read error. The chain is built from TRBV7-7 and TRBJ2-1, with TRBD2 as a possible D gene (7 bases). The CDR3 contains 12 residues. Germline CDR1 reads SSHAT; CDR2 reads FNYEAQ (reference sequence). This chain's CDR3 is CGKGGGNNEQSF. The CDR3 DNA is TGCGGAAAGGGGGGGGGAAACAATGAGCAGTCCTTC.

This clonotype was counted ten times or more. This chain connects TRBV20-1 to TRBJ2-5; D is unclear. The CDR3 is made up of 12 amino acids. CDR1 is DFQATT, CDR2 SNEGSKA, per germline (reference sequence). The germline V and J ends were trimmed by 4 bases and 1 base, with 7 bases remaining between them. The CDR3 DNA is TGCAGTGCTACTCCCTCCCAAGAGACCCAGTACTTC. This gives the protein CSATPSQETQYF.

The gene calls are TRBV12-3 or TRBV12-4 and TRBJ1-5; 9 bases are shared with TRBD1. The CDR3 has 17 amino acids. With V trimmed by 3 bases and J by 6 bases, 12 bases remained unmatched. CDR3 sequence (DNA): TGTGCCAGCAGTTTCTTCCGGGACAGGGAGGGTCTTCAGCCCCAGCATTTT. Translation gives CASSFFRDREGLQPQHF.

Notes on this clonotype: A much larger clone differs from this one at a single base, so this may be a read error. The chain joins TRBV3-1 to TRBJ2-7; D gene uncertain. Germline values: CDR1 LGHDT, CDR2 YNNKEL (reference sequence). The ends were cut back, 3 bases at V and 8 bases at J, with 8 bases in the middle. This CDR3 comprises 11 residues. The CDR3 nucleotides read TGTGCCAGCAGCCAGACTTACAAGCAGTACTTC. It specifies CASSQTYKQYF.

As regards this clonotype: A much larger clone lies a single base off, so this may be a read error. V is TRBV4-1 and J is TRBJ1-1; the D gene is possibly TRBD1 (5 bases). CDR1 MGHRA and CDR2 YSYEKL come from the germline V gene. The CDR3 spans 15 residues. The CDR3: CASSLQPGGLTKAFF. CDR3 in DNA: TGCGCCAGCAGCCTTCAACCGGGGGGACTCACTAAAGCTTTCTTT.